A single sample is the source of the 24 T cell receptor beta chains below, sequenced in a study of blood T cell repertoires in COVID-19. The method was immunoSEQ multiplex PCR; TCRdb's version includes in-frame clones alone and lacks a portion of them. The repertoire holds under 250,000 clones, with around 85% as singletons. The material sequenced was peripheral blood. These receptors originate from a woman of 80 years or more with acute or convalescent COVID-19.

The rearrangement links TRBV30 to TRBJ2-5, with 7 bases that match TRBD1. The CDR3 extends over 15 amino acids. Germline V gives CDR1 GTSNPN, CDR2 SVGIG (reference sequence). Germline trimming cut 0 bases from V and 2 bases from J; bases unmatched to any gene: 6. The CDR3 bases are TGTGCCTGGAGTGTACAGACAGGGCAACAAGAGACCCAGTACTTC. It encodes CAWSVQTGQQETQYF.

The CDR3: CASSGLTGRYGNTIYF. Here the CDR3 DNA reads TGTGCCAGCAGTGGGCTGACAGGGAGATACGGAAACACCATATATTTT. This chain joins TRBV25-1 and TRBJ1-3, with 7 bases matching TRBD1. Germline V gene sequence: CDR1 MGHDK, CDR2 SYGVNS. With 4 bases clipped from V and 4 bases from J, the junction kept 10 bases outside the gene matches. This CDR3 has 16 amino acids.

The chain couples TRBV18 to TRBJ2-4, with D tentatively TRBD1 (5 bases). From germline, CDR1 is KGHSH and CDR2 LQKENI. There are 18 residues in the CDR3. The V end was cut by 3 bases, the J end by 3 bases, with 21 bases between. CDR3 sequence (DNA): TGTGCCAGCTCACCTAGCCCGGACATCTTCGCGGACAAAAACATTCAGTACTTC. This encodes CASSPSPDIFADKNIQYF.

This chain connects TRBV5-6 to TRBJ2-7; no clear D gene. V was trimmed by 1 base and J by 4 bases, leaving 21 bases between them. Germline V gives CDR1 SGHDT, CDR2 YYEEEE. CDR3 length: 17 amino acids. In DNA form, the CDR3 reads TGTGCCAGCAGCTTGTCCCTTAACCGCCAGGTGAGATACGAGCAGTACTTC. It translates to CASSLSLNRQVRYEQYF.

The V call is TRBV20-1, the J call TRBJ2-5, with D unresolved. The CDR3 has 11 amino acids. In germline, CDR1 is DFQATT, CDR2 SNEGSKA (reference sequence). Trimming removed 0 bases at V and 3 bases at J, with 2 bases between. The DNA of the CDR3 is TGCAGTGCTAGAGACGAAGAGACCCAGTACTTC. Translating it yields CSARDEETQYF.

CDR3 nucleotide sequence: TGTGCCAGCAGCTTAACGTCGGGAGCGGGGGGGCCAAGAACCTACGAGCAGTACTTC. Residues: CASSLTSGAGGPRTYEQYF. The chain carries TRBV7-2 and TRBJ2-7; 10 bases map to TRBD2. CDR1 and CDR2 from the germline V gene are SGHTA and FQGNSA. CDR3 length equals 19 residues. The V gene end was trimmed by 2 bases and the J gene end by 2 bases; junction bases not matched to a gene: 15.

The V and J genes are TRBV5-1 and TRBJ1-5; 10 bases match TRBD1. CDR3 length: 17 residues. The junction had 8 bases not matched to a gene; V was cut back by 0 bases and J by 5 bases. Germline CDR1 and CDR2: SGHRS and YFSETQ. The DNA for the CDR3 is TGCGCCAGCAGCTTGGACGGGACAGGGGCCGCGGATCAGCCCCAGCATTTT. It specifies CASSLDGTGAADQPQHF.

This clone was seen many times. V is TRBV4-1 and J is TRBJ1-3, with D maybe TRBD1 (6 bases). Germline lookup yields CDR1 MGHRA and CDR2 YSYEKL. CDR3 length equals 15 residues. V lost 6 bases and J 4 bases, leaving 16 bases between the germline ends. CDR3 coding DNA: TGCGCCAGCAGTTCCCTCAGGGGAGCCGGAAACACCATATATTTT. This sequence encodes CASSSLRGAGNTIYF.

J is TRBJ1-3 and V is TRBV4-1; D unresolved. The CDR3 length is 18 residues. V lost 2 bases to trimming and J lost 0 bases, with 17 bases between them. Germline CDR1 and CDR2: MGHRA and YSYEKL. As DNA, the CDR3 is TGCGCCAGCAGCCAATCTTCGCGGCAATCCCTCTCTGGAAACACCATATATTTT. Residues: CASSQSSRQSLSGNTIYF.

The chain joins TRBV7-2 to TRBJ2-1, with a weak D call TRBD2 (6 bases). V lost 4 bases to trimming and J lost 8 bases, with 15 bases between them. Germline assignment: CDR1 SGHTA and CDR2 FQGNSA. The CDR3 length is 14 residues. Here the CDR3 DNA reads TGTGCCAGCAGCTCCTGGGCGGAGGGCGATGAGCAGTTCTTC. This translates into CASSSWAEGDEQFF.

This chain uses TRBV5-6 with TRBJ1-2; perhaps TRBD1 as D (5 bases). Germline assignment: CDR1 SGHDT and CDR2 YYEEEE. Between the trimmed V and J ends, which lost 5 bases and 5 bases, there was a span of 25 bases. The CDR3 loop spans 17 amino acids. CDR3 residues: CASSLRAGSRAGYGYTF. CDR3 sequence (DNA): TGTGCCAGCAGTCTAAGAGCAGGAAGCAGGGCCGGGTATGGCTACACCTTC.

The J gene is TRBJ1-5, the V gene TRBV7-8; no firm D call. The CDR3 extends over 17 amino acids. V lost 5 bases and J lost 1, with 18 bases in between. CDR1 and CDR2 (germline): SGHVS, FQNEAQ. The CDR3 region is CASSLGMKTGSNQPQHF. DNA of the CDR3: TGTGCCAGCAGCCTCGGAATGAAAACCGGGAGCAATCAGCCCCAGCATTTT.

Written as DNA, the CDR3 is TGCGCCAGCAGCTTCAATAACAGGGGTTCACCCCTCCACTTT. It codes for CASSFNNRGSPLHF. The V and J genes are TRBV5-1 and TRBJ1-6; 7 nucleotides agree with TRBD1. With 2 bases clipped from V and 9 bases from J, the junction kept 5 bases outside the gene matches. Looked up from germline, CDR1 is SGHRS and CDR2 is YFSETQ. There are 14 residues in the CDR3.

This clone is a singleton in its sample. This chain connects TRBV10-3 to TRBJ1-5; 7 bases line up with TRBD1. Germline CDR1 is ENHRY and CDR2 is SYGVKD. Trimming took 3 bases from V and 2 from J; bases not matched to a gene: 10. The CDR3 has 17 residues. DNA for the CDR3: TGTGCCATCAGTGATCCTGGGACAGATTATGGCAATCAGCCCCAGCATTTT. It yields the protein CAISDPGTDYGNQPQHF.

The V gene is TRBV5-4, the J gene TRBJ2-3, with TRBD1 matching 10 bases. Germline trimming cut 10 bases from V and 4 bases from J; bases unmatched to any gene: 15. Germline V gives CDR1 SGHNT, CDR2 YYREEE (reference sequence). The CDR3 totals 16 residues. CDR3 loop: CAGSRDRGGGSDTQYF. CDR3 in DNA: TGTGCCGGGTCCCGGGACAGGGGAGGAGGGTCAGATACGCAGTATTTT. Full variable domain (missing parts from reference TRBV5-4 and TRBJ2-3): ETGVTQSPTHLIKTRGQQVTLRCSSQSGHNTVSWYQQALGQGPQFIFQYYREEENGRGNFPPRFSGLQFPNYSSELNVNALELDDSALYLCAGSRDRGGGSDTQYFGPGTRLTVL.

This sequence joins TRBV7-3 and TRBJ2-1, with 7 bases identical to TRBD2. This CDR3 contains 15 residues. Per the germline V gene, CDR1 is SGHTA and CDR2 is FQGTGA. The ends lost 3 bases at V and 4 bases at J; junction bases unmatched: 6. The CDR3 is CASSFSGQNYNEQFF. For the CDR3, the DNA is TGTGCCAGCAGCTTTAGCGGGCAGAATTACAATGAGCAGTTCTTC.

The chain has TRBV24-1 and TRBJ2-7, with TRBD1 matching 8 bases. The CDR3 loop spans 15 amino acids. In germline, CDR1 is KGHDR, CDR2 SFDVKD. J lost 0 bases, V lost 10 bases, and 10 bases had no gene match. The CDR3 spells CATYQDRDDSYEQYF. Written as DNA, the CDR3 is TGTGCCACTTACCAGGACAGGGATGACTCCTACGAGCAGTACTTC.

The chain employs TRBV9 and TRBJ1-2, with TRBD1 as a possible D gene (6 bases). The V end lost 0 bases, the J end lost 7 bases, and 19 bases lay between the germline ends. The CDR3 contains 16 residues. From germline, CDR1 is SGDLS and CDR2 YYNGEE. The DNA for the CDR3 is TGTGCCAGCAGCGTAGAGGTTTGGGCACAGGGAGTTGGCTACACCTTC. It is translated as CASSVEVWAQGVGYTF. Full variable domain (rest looked up from reference TRBV9 and TRBJ1-2): DSGVTQTPKHLITATGQRVTLRCSPRSGDLSVYWYQQSLDQGLQFLIQYYNGEERAKGNILERFSAQQFPDLHSELNLSSLELGDSALYFCASSVEVWAQGVGYTFGSGTRLTVV.

To note about this clone: The same CDR3 also results from other DNA sequences found in this sample. The V gene is TRBV18, the J gene TRBJ2-5, with a weak D call TRBD2 (6 bases). Trimming left V 3 bases short and J 1 base short, with 9 bases between. The CDR3 extends over 14 amino acids. CDR1 KGHSH and CDR2 LQKENI come from the germline V gene. The DNA of the CDR3 is TGTGCCAGCTCACCGGGGACTGGCCAAGAGACCCAGTACTTC. Its protein product is CASSPGTGQETQYF.

Comments on this clone: Other DNA sequences in the same sample also yield this CDR3. V and J are TRBV4-1 and TRBJ1-2; 10 bases map to TRBD1. There are 15 residues in the CDR3. V trimming: 1 base; J trimming: 3 bases; junction bases outside the gene matches: 2. Germline lookup yields CDR1 MGHRA and CDR2 YSYEKL. The DNA of the CDR3 is TGCGCCAGCAGCCAAGGACAGGGGGCGGACTATGGCTACACCTTC. It specifies CASSQGQGADYGYTF.

The chain links TRBV24-1 to TRBJ2-7; 8 nucleotides match TRBD1. Unmatched junction bases numbered 4, after V lost 1 base and J lost 0 bases. The CDR3 has 16 amino acids. Germline V gene lookup returns CDR1 KGHDR and CDR2 SFDVKD. The CDR3 here is CATSDFGQGGSYEQYF. CDR3 DNA sequence: TGTGCCACCAGTGATTTCGGACAGGGAGGCTCCTACGAGCAGTACTTC.

The gene calls are TRBV21-1 and TRBJ2-1; the D call of TRBD2 is as the table states it, not checked on the DNA. TRBV21-1 has pseudogene status. The CDR3 spans 15 residues. CDR3 protein: CASSFNGRSYNEQFF. CDR3 in DNA: TGTGCCAGCAGCTTTAACGGGAGGTCCTACAATGAGCAGTTCTTC.

The V gene is TRBV6-5, the J gene TRBJ2-5, with 10 bases aligning to TRBD2. Germline CDR1 is MNHEY and CDR2 is SVGAGI. V lost 0 bases and J lost 3; bases outside the gene matches: 4. The CDR3 covers 16 residues. CDR3 sequence: CASSYSLAGGKETQYF. The CDR3 DNA follows: TGTGCCAGCAGTTACTCGTTAGCGGGAGGAAAAGAGACCCAGTACTTC.

The rearrangement links TRBV2 to TRBJ1-1; 7 positions agree with TRBD1. Germline V gene sequence: CDR1 SNHLY, CDR2 FYNNEI. This CDR3 contains 13 residues. The V and J ends lost 6 bases and 3 bases, in that order; junction bases with no gene match: 4. The chain's CDR3 is CASSGQAYTEAFF. The CDR3 nucleotides are TGTGCCAGCAGCGGACAGGCGTACACTGAAGCTTTCTTT.